Listed below are T cell receptor beta chains from one sample, sequenced in a study of cytotoxic CD8 clonotypes in ibrutinib-treated CLL. Clones were read by immunoSEQ multiplex PCR, and TCRdb kept only the in-frame ones, dropping some. Among about 16,000 clones listed, roughly two thirds were seen once. The sample was PBMCs, taken before ibrutinib treatment. Receptors were obtained from a human donor with chronic lymphocytic leukemia. The conserved cysteine and the conserved F or W are not part of the CDR3 here. Where a row states a size, it is once, few, many or the class of an expanded clone; other rows omit it.

CDR3aa	abundance	v_gene	j_gene
ASSFPDRGRYGYT	.	TRBV11-1	TRBJ1-2
ARSLATGRETQY	few	TRBV7-5	TRBJ2-5
ASRSGPDTQY	few	TRBV19	TRBJ2-3
ASSLEKGLGSPLH	medium-sized	TRBV5-4	TRBJ1-6
ASSPLAGAYNEQF	.	TRBV9	TRBJ2-1
ASSPREGWRGYT	once	TRBV5-6	TRBJ1-2
ASSRVPYNEQF	.	TRBV13	TRBJ2-1
ASSPRSPSGGDNEQF	.	TRBV18	TRBJ2-1
ASTSGHPQNTIY	few	TRBV7-9	TRBJ1-3
ASSLRQGAEKLF	.	TRBV11-1	TRBJ1-4
ASSLSEINSPLH	.	TRBV5-1	TRBJ1-6
ASSLTTSGSSYNEQF	.	TRBV5-1	TRBJ2-1
ASSLRAGHSYEQY	.	TRBV5-4	TRBJ2-7
ASGSDRGYGYT	few	TRBV5-6	TRBJ1-2
ASSPSGGAVNEQF	.	TRBV7-9	TRBJ2-1
ASSGEWEKLF	few	TRBV2	TRBJ1-4
ASSPSGASTDTQY	.	TRBV7-3	TRBJ2-3
ASSVEGPGPTDTQY	.	TRBV9	TRBJ2-3
ASSFQGWGYEQY	.	TRBV7-2	TRBJ2-7
ASSGPSETQY	.	TRBV25-1	TRBJ2-5
ASSLILIAGGRADTQY	medium-sized	TRBV4-1	TRBJ2-3
ASSPEGQGYQPQH	.	TRBV5-1	TRBJ1-5
ASRGTPSNSPLH	.	TRBV6-1	TRBJ1-6
ASSDDLGDT	few	TRBV2	TRBJ1-2
ASSTWGAGTEAF	.	TRBV5-6	TRBJ1-1
ASSRPGQPGD	few	TRBV18	TRBJ1-3
ASSDLGRLF	few	TRBV2	TRBJ1-4
ASSVATNTGELF	few	TRBV6-6	TRBJ2-2
ASETGVLYEQY	.	TRBV7-9	TRBJ2-7
ASSLASGGSYEQY	.	TRBV7-9	TRBJ2-7
ASSDVGQPQH	large	TRBV2	TRBJ1-5
ASKPRGSLAYNEQF	.	TRBV2	TRBJ2-1
ARRPDRLLEEIWTEAF	.	TRBV5-3	TRBJ1-1
ASSATSGTGFAEAF	.	TRBV6-1	TRBJ1-1
AGSRVFYEQY	.	TRBV6-1	TRBJ2-7
ASSRTSGGSNTGELF	few	TRBV5-4	TRBJ2-2
ASSAGWVVNSPLH	few	TRBV27	TRBJ1-6
SVVGASSYNEQF	.	TRBV29-1	TRBJ2-1
ASSGGGGSYEQY	.	TRBV19	TRBJ2-7
AWSKNRDGEPYGYT	few	TRBV30	TRBJ1-2
ASSLVSGHNEKLF	.	TRBV5-1	TRBJ1-4
AWRPLWRGGNTIY	.	TRBV30	TRBJ1-3
AWATTYSSYEQY	few	TRBV30	TRBJ2-7
ASIEGEGDTQY	.	TRBV2	TRBJ2-3
AIRGAGNEQF	.	TRBV7-2	TRBJ2-1
ASRGDRDLNYGYT	.	TRBV6-6	TRBJ1-2